This T cell receptor beta chain originates from a study of STAT3 mutations in large granular lymphocyte leukemia. At the level of the study: Over half of T-LGLL patients had one or more immunosuppressive regimens. Whole-study results and caveats: Suggested: STAT3 mutation was not the ancestral event for these clonal expansions. Every T-cell large granular lymphocyte leukemia patient had at least one immunodominant TCR beta clonotype.

Regarding this clone: Its antigen is not known.

Only in-frame clones appear in the TCRdb table, and some are missing; sequencing was by immunoSEQ multiplex PCR. The sample shows approximately 2,000 clones, around a fifth of them seen only once. The germline V gene encodes CDR1 SQVTM and CDR2 ANQGSEA. V lost 2 bases to trimming and J lost 4 bases, with 8 bases between them. CDR3 size: 12 residues. The chain links TRBV29-1 to TRBJ1-2; D not certain. The specimen was peripheral blood mononuclear cells. The clonotype was recovered from a man aged 55 to 69 with T-cell large granular lymphocyte leukemia. Some clones in this sample may be carry-over from other donors' samples. CDR3 loop: CSVEKGSYGYTF. CDR3 DNA sequence: TGCAGCGTTGAAAAAGGGAGCTATGGCTACACCTTC.